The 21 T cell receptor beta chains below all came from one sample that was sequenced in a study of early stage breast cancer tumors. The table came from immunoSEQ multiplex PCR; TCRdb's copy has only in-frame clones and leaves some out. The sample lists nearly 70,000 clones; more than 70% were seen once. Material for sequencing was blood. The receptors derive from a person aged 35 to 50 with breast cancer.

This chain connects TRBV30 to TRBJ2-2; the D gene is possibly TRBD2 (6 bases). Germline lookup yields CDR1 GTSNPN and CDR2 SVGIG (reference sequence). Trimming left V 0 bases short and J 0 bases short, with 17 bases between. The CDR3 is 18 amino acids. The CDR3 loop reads CAWSVLWGDASNTGELFF. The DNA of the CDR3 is TGTGCCTGGAGTGTACTTTGGGGGGATGCCTCGAACACCGGGGAGCTGTTTTTT.

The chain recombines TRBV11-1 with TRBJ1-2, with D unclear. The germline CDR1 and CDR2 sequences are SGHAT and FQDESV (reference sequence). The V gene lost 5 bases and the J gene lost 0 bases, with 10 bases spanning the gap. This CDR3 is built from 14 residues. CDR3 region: CASSAAGPNYGYTF. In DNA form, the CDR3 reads TGTGCCAGCAGCGCTGCCGGGCCTAACTATGGCTACACCTTC.

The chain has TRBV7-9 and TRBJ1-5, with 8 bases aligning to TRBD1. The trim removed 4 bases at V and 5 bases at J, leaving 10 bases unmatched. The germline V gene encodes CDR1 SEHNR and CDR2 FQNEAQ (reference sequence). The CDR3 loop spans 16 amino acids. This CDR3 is CASSWTKTGEDQPQHF. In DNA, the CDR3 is TGTGCCAGCAGCTGGACCAAGACAGGGGAGGATCAGCCCCAGCATTTT.

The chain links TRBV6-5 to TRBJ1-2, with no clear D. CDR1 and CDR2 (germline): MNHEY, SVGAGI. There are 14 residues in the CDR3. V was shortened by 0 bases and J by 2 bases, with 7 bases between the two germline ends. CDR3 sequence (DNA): TGTGCCAGCAGTTACTCGGGTAGAAACTATGGCTACACCTTC. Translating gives CASSYSGRNYGYTF.

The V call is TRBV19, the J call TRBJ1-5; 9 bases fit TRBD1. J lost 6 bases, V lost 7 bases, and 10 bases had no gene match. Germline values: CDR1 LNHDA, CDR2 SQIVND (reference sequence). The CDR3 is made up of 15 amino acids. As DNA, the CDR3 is TGTGCCAGTAATTTTGGGGACAGGGTGCTTCAGCCCCAGCATTTT. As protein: CASNFGDRVLQPQHF.

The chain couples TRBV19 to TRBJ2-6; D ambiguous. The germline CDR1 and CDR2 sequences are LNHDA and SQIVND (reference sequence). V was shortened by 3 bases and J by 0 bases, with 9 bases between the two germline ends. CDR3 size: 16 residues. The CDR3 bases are TGTGCCAGTAGTATCTCGACACCCTCTGGGGCCAACGTCCTGACTTTC. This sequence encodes CASSISTPSGANVLTF.

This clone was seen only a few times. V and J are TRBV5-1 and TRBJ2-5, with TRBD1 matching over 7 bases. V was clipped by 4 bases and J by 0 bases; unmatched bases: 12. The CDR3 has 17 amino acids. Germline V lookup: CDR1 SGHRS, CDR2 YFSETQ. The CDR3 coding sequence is TGCGCCAGCAGCCCAATACTGACAGGGTGGGACCAAGAGACCCAGTACTTC. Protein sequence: CASSPILTGWDQETQYF.

CDR3 DNA: TGTGCCTCCCAGGCGGGGAGCTCCTACGAGCAGTACTTC. Translating it yields CASQAGSSYEQYF. The J gene is TRBJ2-7, the V gene TRBV30, with D possibly TRBD2 on 6 matching bases. Per the germline V gene, CDR1 is GTSNPN and CDR2 is SVGIG (reference sequence). This CDR3 comprises 13 residues. Trimming removed 7 bases at V and 0 bases at J, with 13 bases between.

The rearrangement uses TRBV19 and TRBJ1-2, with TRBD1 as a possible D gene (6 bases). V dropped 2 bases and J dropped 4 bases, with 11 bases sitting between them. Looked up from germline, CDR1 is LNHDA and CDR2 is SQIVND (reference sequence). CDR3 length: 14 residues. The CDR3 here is CASSIRQASYGYTF. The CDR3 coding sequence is TGTGCCAGTAGTATAAGACAGGCGAGCTATGGCTACACCTTC.

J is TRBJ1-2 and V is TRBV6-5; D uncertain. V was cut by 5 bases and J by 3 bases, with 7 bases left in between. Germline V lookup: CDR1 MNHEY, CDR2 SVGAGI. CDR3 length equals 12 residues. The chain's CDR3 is CASSRTDYGYTF. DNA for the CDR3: TGTGCCAGCAGTCGGACGGACTATGGCTACACCTTC.

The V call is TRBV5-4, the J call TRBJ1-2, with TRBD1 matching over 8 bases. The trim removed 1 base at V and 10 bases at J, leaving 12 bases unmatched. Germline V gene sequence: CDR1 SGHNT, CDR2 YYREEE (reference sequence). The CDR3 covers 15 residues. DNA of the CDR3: TGTGCCAGCAGCTTGAACGCGGGAGGACAGGGTACCTACACCTTC. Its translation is CASSLNAGGQGTYTF.

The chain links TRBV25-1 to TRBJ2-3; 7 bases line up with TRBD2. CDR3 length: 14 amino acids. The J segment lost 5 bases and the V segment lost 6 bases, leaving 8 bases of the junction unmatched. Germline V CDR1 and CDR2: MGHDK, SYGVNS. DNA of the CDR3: TGTGCCAGCAGCTCGCTGGGAGGGGAAGATACGCAGTATTTT. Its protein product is CASSSLGGEDTQYF.

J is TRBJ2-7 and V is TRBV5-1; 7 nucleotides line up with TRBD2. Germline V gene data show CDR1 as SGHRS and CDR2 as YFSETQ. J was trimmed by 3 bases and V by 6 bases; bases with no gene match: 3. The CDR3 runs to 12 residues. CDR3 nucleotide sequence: TGCGCCAGCACTGGCGGGAGCTACGAGCAGTACTTC. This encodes CASTGGSYEQYF. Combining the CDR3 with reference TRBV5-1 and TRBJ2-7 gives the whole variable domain KAGVTQTPRYLIKTRGQQVTLSCSPISGHRSVSWYQQTPGQGLQFLFEYFSETQRNKGNFPGRFSGRQFSNSRSEMNVSTLELGDSALYLCASTGGSYEQYFGPGTRLTVT.

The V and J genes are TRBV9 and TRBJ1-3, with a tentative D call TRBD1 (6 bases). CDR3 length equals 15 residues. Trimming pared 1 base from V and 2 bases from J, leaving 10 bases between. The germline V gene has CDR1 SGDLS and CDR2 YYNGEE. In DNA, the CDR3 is TGTGCCAGCAGCGTACAACAGGGAGCTGGAAACACCATATATTTT. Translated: CASSVQQGAGNTIYF. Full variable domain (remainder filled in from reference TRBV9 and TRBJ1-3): DSGVTQTPKHLITATGQRVTLRCSPRSGDLSVYWYQQSLDQGLQFLIQYYNGEERAKGNILERFSAQQFPDLHSELNLSSLELGDSALYFCASSVQQGAGNTIYFGEGSWLTVV.

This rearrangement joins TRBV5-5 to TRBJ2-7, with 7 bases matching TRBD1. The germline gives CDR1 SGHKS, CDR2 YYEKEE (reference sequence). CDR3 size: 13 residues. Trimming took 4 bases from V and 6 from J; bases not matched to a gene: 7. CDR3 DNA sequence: TGTGCCAGCAGCCAGAGACAGGGTCGCGAGCAGTACTTC. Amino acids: CASSQRQGREQYF.

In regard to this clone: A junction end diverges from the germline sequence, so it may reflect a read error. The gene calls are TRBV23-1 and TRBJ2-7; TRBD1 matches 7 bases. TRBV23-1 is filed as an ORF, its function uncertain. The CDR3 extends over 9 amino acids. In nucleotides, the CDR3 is TGCGCCCGAGCTGCCGACAGGGACTTC. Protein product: CARAADRDF.

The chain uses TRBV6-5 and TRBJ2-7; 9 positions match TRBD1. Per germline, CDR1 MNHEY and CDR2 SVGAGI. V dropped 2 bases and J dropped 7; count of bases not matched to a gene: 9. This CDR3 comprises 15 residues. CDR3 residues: CASSYQGQGLKEQYF. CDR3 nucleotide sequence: TGTGCCAGCAGTTACCAGGGACAGGGCTTGAAAGAGCAGTACTTC.

The CDR3 region is CASSPSVEQFF. DNA for the CDR3: TGTGCCAGCAGTCCCTCGGTTGAGCAGTTCTTC. The chain carries TRBV27 and TRBJ2-1; D is undetermined. The V gene's germline CDR1 is MNHEY and CDR2 SMNVEV (reference sequence). Trimming took 5 bases from V and 9 from J, leaving 8 bases between them. There are 11 residues in the CDR3.

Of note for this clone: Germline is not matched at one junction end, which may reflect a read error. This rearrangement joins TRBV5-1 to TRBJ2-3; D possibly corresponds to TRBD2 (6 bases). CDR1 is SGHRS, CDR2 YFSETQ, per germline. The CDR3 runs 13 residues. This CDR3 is CASSLTSIDTQYF. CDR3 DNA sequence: TGCGCCAGCAGCTTGACTAGCATAGATACGCAGTATTTT.

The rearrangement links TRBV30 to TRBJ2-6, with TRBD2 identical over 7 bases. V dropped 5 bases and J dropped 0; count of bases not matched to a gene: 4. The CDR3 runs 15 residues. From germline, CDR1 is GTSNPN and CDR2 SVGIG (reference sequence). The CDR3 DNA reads TGTGCCTGGTCGTCGGGGGGCTCTGGGGCCAACGTCCTGACTTTC. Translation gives CAWSSGGSGANVLTF.

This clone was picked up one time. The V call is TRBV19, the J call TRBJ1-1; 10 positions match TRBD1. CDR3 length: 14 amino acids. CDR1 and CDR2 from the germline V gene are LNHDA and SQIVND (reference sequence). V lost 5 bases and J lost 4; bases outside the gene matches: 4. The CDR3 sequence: CASSRDRGSTEAFF. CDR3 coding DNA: TGTGCCAGTAGTCGGGACAGGGGTAGCACTGAAGCTTTCTTT.